This T cell receptor (beta chain) derives from a study of blood T cell repertoires in COVID-19. Across the whole study: The samples span acute and convalescent COVID-19 from the United States, Italy and Spain. From T cells, B-cell-depleted T cells, or PBMCs came the material, which was cDNA or gDNA.

As handled by the study authors: Reference gene primer amplification gave estimated nucleated cell counts. Data came from immunoSEQ multiplex PCR; TCRdb stores just in-frame clones and leaves some out. From that table come the V and J calls and clone size; the DNA was used to work out D and trimming. The table has around 250,000 clones, around nine tenths seen once. Germline V lookup: CDR1 PRHDT, CDR2 FYEKMQ (reference sequence). Trimming shortened V by 2 bases and J by 4 bases, and 18 bases separated the two germline ends. This CDR3 contains 17 residues. The chain carries TRBV13 and TRBJ1-3; D gene uncertain. Sequenced input: peripheral blood. This receptor was taken from a man aged 35 to 55 with active or convalescent COVID-19. In DNA form, the CDR3 reads TGTGCCAGCAGCTTATTAGTGGCGGGCTTAGGCGGAAACACCATATATTTT. Protein sequence: CASSLLVAGLGGNTIYF.